The source of this T cell receptor (delta chain) is a study of γδ T cells in repeated Plasmodium falciparum infection. Study context: Sampling occurred at baseline, pre-infection for selected infections, and 21 days post-infection.

Broader study findings: Vdelta2-negative gammadelta repertoires, largely Vdelta1+, seemingly showed infection-driven waves of new clonal selection. Vgamma9/Vdelta2+ repertoires stayed stably polyclonal over time and infection.

Both TRG and TRD chains were sequenced from each sorted sample. TCRdb called clones from the multiplex PCR reads again using CATT. In the table there are 50,000 to 65,000 delta-chain clones, 1.7% of which are singletons. Bulk repertoires came from Vgamma9/Vdelta2+ or Vdelta2-negative gammadelta T cells flow-sorted from PBMC. This clone was picked up many times. Antigen specificity is unknown. The mismatch at residue 12 between this DNA's translation and the TCRdb protein of a much larger clone likely reflects a read error; the protein shown is translated from the DNA. The germline gives CDR1 TSWWSYY, CDR2 QGS. Trimming cost V 1 base and J 3 bases, with 27 bases left between them. This CDR3 region has 20 residues.

J is TRDJ1 and V is TRDV1, with a weak D call TRDD3 (6 bases). Specimen: gamma-delta T cells from blood. The clonotype comes from a pool of human donors (malaria-infected and uninfected, not separated). The CDR3 protein is CALGEQRGSPRRDKADKLIF. The CDR3 DNA follows: TGTGCTCTTGGGGAACAAAGGGGCTCCCCACGACGGGATAAAGCCGATAAACTCATCTTT.